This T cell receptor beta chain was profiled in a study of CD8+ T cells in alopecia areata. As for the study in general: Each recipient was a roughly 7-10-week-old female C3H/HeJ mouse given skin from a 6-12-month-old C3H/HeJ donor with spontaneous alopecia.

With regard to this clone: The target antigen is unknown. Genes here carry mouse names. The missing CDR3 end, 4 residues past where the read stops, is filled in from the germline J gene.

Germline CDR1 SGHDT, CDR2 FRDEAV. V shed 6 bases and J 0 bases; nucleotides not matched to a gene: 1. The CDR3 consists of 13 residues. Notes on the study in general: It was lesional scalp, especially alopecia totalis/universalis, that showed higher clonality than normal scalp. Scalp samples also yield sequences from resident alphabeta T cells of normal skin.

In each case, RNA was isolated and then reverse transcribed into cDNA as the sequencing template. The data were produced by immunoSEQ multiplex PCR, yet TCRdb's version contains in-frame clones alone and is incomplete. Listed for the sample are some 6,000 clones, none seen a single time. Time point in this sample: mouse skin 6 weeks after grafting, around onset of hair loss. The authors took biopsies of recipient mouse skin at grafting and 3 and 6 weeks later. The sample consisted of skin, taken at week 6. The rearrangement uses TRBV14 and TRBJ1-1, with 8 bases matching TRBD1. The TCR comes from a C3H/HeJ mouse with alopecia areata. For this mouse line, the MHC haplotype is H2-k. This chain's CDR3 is CASTGQANTEVFF. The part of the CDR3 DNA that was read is TGTGCCAGCACGGGACAGGCAAACACA.